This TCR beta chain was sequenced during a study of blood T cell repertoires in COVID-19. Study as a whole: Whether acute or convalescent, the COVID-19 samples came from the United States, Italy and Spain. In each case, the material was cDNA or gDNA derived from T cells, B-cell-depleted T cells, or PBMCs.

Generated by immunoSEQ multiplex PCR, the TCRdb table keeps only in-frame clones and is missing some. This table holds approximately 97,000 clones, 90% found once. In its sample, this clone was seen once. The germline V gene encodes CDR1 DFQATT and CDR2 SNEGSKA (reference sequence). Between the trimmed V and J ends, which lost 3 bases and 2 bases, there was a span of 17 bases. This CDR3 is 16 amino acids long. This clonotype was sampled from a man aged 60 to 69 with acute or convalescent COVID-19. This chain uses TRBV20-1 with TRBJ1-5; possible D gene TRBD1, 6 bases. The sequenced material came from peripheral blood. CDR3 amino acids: CSASPADGGGNQPQHF. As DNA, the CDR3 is TGCAGTGCTAGTCCTGCTGATGGGGGCGGCAATCAGCCCCAGCATTTT.